Shown below are 19 T cell receptor beta chains from a single sample sequenced in a study of CD8 T cells in Susac syndrome. An amount of RNA that ranged from roughly 0.5 to 1 ug was reverse transcribed with random hexamers. MiXCR, run by TCRdb on the immunoSEQ multiplex PCR reads, gives a single entry per CDR3 protein. Among approximately 190,000 distinct CDR3 sequences listed, 95% were seen once. Sequenced material: CD8+ T cells from PBMCs. Receptors were obtained from a human donor with Susac syndrome.

The chain is built from TRBV12-3 or TRBV12-4 and TRBJ2-7; D remains unclear. The germline V and J ends were trimmed by 8 bases and 1 base, with 9 bases remaining between them. The CDR3 contains 12 residues. The DNA of the CDR3 is TGTGCCAGCGGGTCAGGTTCCTACGAGCAGTACTTC. Translation gives CASGSGSYEQYF.

This rearrangement joins TRBV9 to TRBJ2-2; D might be TRBD2 (6 bases). V was trimmed by 4 bases and J by 1 base, leaving 14 bases between them. Germline values: CDR1 SGDLS, CDR2 YYNGEE. The CDR3 loop spans 16 amino acids. Here the CDR3 reads CASSSQEEGNTGELFF. CDR3 DNA sequence: TGTGCCAGCAGCTCCCAAGAGGAGGGGAACACCGGGGAGCTGTTTTTT. Based on the CDR3 plus reference TRBV9 and TRBJ2-2, the full variable domain is DSGVTQTPKHLITATGQRVTLRCSPRSGDLSVYWYQQSLDQGLQFLIQYYNGEERAKGNILERFSAQQFPDLHSELNLSSLELGDSALYFCASSSQEEGNTGELFFGEGSRLTVL.

This clonotype came up a few times. The V call is TRBV6-1, the J call TRBJ2-1; D is undetermined. The V end lost 5 bases, the J end lost 6 bases, and 2 bases lay between the germline ends. CDR1 MNHNS and CDR2 SASEGT come from the germline V gene. The CDR3 consists of 10 residues. This chain's CDR3 is CASSINEQFF. CDR3 in DNA: TGTGCCAGCAGTATCAATGAGCAGTTCTTC.

The chain couples TRBV30 to TRBJ2-1, with TRBD2 matching over 12 bases. CDR1 and CDR2 from the germline V gene are GTSNPN and SVGIG (reference sequence). The J segment lost 5 bases and the V segment lost 2 bases, leaving 7 bases of the junction unmatched. This CDR3 contains 16 residues. The CDR3 DNA reads TGTGCCTGGAGTCTCCCACTAGCGGGGGGTCACAATGAGCAGTTCTTC. This codes for CAWSLPLAGGHNEQFF.

The V call is TRBV5-8, the J call TRBJ2-5, with D perhaps TRBD2 (6 bases). The V and J ends lost 4 bases and 1 base respectively, with 11 bases between them. Per the germline V gene, CDR1 is SGHTS and CDR2 is YDEGEE. There are 14 residues in the CDR3. The DNA for the CDR3 is TGTGCCAGCAGCCAGGGACTGATCCAAGAGACCCAGTACTTC. It is translated as CASSQGLIQETQYF.

This clonotype has only one observation. The chain recombines TRBV30 with TRBJ2-1; D might be TRBD2 (5 bases). This CDR3 spans 13 amino acids. CDR1 and CDR2 from the germline V gene are GTSNPN and SVGIG (reference sequence). The ends were cut back, 2 bases at V and 7 bases at J, with 12 bases in the middle. This chain's CDR3 is CAWSPGPGNEQFF. CDR3 DNA: TGTGCCTGGAGTCCCGGTCCGGGGAATGAGCAGTTCTTC.

The chain has TRBV20-1 and TRBJ2-7, with 7 positions matching TRBD1. V lost 5 bases, J lost 0 bases, and 7 bases stayed unmatched. The CDR3 runs 14 residues. Germline loops: CDR1 DFQATT, CDR2 SNEGSKA (reference sequence). CDR3 in DNA: TGCAGTGCTGCCCGGGACAGCAGCTCCTACGAGCAGTACTTC. Protein product: CSAARDSSSYEQYF.

This CDR3 reads CSVVGGNSRSMQFF. CDR3 sequence (DNA): TGCAGCGTTGTCGGTGGGAATTCTCGATCGATGCAGTTCTTC. The J gene is TRBJ2-1, the V gene TRBV29-1; D gene uncertain. Germline assignment: CDR1 SQVTM and CDR2 ANQGSEA. CDR3 length equals 14 residues. Trimming shortened V by 4 bases and J by 12 bases, and 22 bases separated the two germline ends.

CDR3 region: CASSYGAGGNNSPLHF. The DNA for the CDR3 is TGTGCCAGCAGTTACGGGGCAGGGGGTAATAATTCACCCCTCCACTTT. The chain is built from TRBV6-5 and TRBJ1-6; 7 bases align to TRBD1. The V and J ends lost 2 bases and 5 bases, in that order; junction bases with no gene match: 6. CDR1 and CDR2 (germline): MNHEY, SVGAGI. The CDR3 runs to 16 residues.

This clonotype was recorded once. This chain joins TRBV12-3 or TRBV12-4 and TRBJ2-7; D is perhaps TRBD2 (5 bases). CDR3 length equals 13 residues. V dropped 1 base and J dropped 5 bases, with 9 bases sitting between them. CDR3 sequence (DNA): TGTGCCAGCAGTTTAGTCGGGGATAACGAGCAGTACTTC. As protein: CASSLVGDNEQYF.

J is TRBJ2-7 and V is TRBV4-1, with 12 bases fitting TRBD2. The CDR3 covers 15 residues. The ends lost 4 bases at V and 3 bases at J; junction bases unmatched: 4. Germline V lookup: CDR1 MGHRA, CDR2 YSYEKL. The CDR3: CASSLGLAGRYEQYF. The CDR3 DNA sequence: TGCGCCAGCAGCCTGGGACTAGCGGGCCGCTACGAGCAGTACTTC.

V gene TRBV15 combines with J gene TRBJ1-4; a possible D gene is TRBD1 (5 bases). V was trimmed by 3 bases and J by 0 bases, leaving 14 bases between them. The V gene's germline CDR1 is LNHNV and CDR2 YYDKDF (reference sequence). This CDR3 region has 17 residues. The DNA for the CDR3 is TGTGCCACCAGCAGTGGAGGGGAAGGAGCAACTAATGAAAAACTGTTTTTT. The encoded protein is CATSSGGEGATNEKLFF.

The J gene is TRBJ2-3, the V gene TRBV4-1; tentatively, D is TRBD2 (5 bases). V was clipped by 0 bases and J by 1 base, with 8 bases between them. Germline-derived CDR1 and CDR2 are MGHRA and YSYEKL. This CDR3 is 15 amino acids long. This CDR3 is CASSQEMRGTDTQYF. DNA for the CDR3: TGCGCCAGCAGCCAAGAGATGAGGGGCACAGATACGCAGTATTTT.

This chain uses TRBV7-2 with TRBJ2-7, with TRBD2 matching over 7 bases. The V and J ends lost 4 bases and 4 bases, in that order; junction bases with no gene match: 1. This CDR3 comprises 12 residues. The germline V gene encodes CDR1 SGHTA and CDR2 FQGNSA. The CDR3 region has the DNA TGTGCCAGCAGCTCTAGCGGTTACGAGCAGTACTTC. This sequence encodes CASSSSGYEQYF.

The rearrangement joins TRBV28 to TRBJ1-2; TRBD1 is a possible D gene (5 bases). This CDR3 has 14 amino acids. Germline lookup yields CDR1 MDHEN and CDR2 SYDVKM. Trimming removed 5 bases from V and 3 bases from J, with 13 bases in between. As DNA, the CDR3 is TGTGCCAGCAGTCAGGGCACCGGCTACTATGGCTACACCTTC. Encoded protein: CASSQGTGYYGYTF.

V is TRBV27 and J is TRBJ2-3, with TRBD1 identical over 7 bases. In germline, CDR1 is MNHEY, CDR2 SMNVEV (reference sequence). With V trimmed by 5 bases and J by 4 bases, 6 bases remained unmatched. This CDR3 has 14 residues. CDR3 residues: CASSPGQDSDTQYF. DNA for the CDR3: TGTGCCAGCAGTCCCGGACAGGACTCAGATACGCAGTATTTT.

The chain links TRBV14 to TRBJ2-1, with 7 bases lining up with TRBD1. Germline CDR1 and CDR2: SGHDN and FVKESK. The V and J ends lost 2 bases and 8 bases, in that order; junction bases with no gene match: 9. The CDR3 runs 15 residues. This CDR3 reads CASSQLRWTGDEQFF. The CDR3, as DNA: TGTGCCAGCAGCCAACTCCGTTGGACAGGCGATGAGCAGTTCTTC. Full variable domain (remainder filled in from reference TRBV14 and TRBJ2-1): EAGVTQFPSHSVIEKGQTVTLRCDPISGHDNLYWYRRVMGKEIKFLLHFVKESKQDESGMPNNRFLAERTGGTYSTLKVQPAELEDSGVYFCASSQLRWTGDEQFFGPGTRLTVL.

The CDR3 coding sequence is TGTGCCTGGAGTGAGGGAAGGGACGAGCAGTACTTC. Translating it yields CAWSEGRDEQYF. The chain uses TRBV30 and TRBJ2-7; D is undetermined. CDR1 and CDR2 (germline): GTSNPN, SVGIG (reference sequence). The germline V and J ends were trimmed by 1 base and 5 bases, with 9 bases remaining between them. CDR3 length: 12 residues.

This clonotype has only one observation. The V call is TRBV2, the J call TRBJ2-1; 10 bases are shared with TRBD1. The CDR3 consists of 15 residues. V shed 4 bases, J shed 4 bases, and the junction held 4 bases outside the gene matches. The germline CDR1 and CDR2 sequences are SNHLY and FYNNEI. CDR3 amino acids: CASSGDRGSYNEQFF. CDR3 bases: TGTGCCAGCAGTGGGGACAGGGGTTCGTACAATGAGCAGTTCTTC.